This T cell receptor (beta chain) was sequenced for a study of T-cell reconstitution after alpha-beta-depleted transplantation in children. The CDR3 has 15 amino acids. Trimming cost V 7 bases and J 2 bases, with 12 bases left between them. Unique molecular identifiers were used to barcode this TCRbeta library. TCRdb reanalysed the PCR reads using MiXCR and keeps one entry per CDR3 protein. The table records about 480,000 distinct CDR3 sequences, under 15% of them present only once. This clonotype has more than one count but fewer than ten. Sequenced here: PBMCs from the stem cell graft donor, sampled from the stem cell graft. The genes are TRBV12-3 or TRBV12-4 and TRBJ2-6; a possible D gene is TRBD1 (7 bases). The origin of this receptor is a human donor who donated a stem cell graft to a child with combined immunodeficiency. The CDR3 loop is CASNSRGAGANVLTF. In nucleotides, the CDR3 is TGTGCCAGCAATTCCAGGGGGGCTGGGGCCAACGTCCTGACTTTC.